The present entry profiles one TCR beta chain with its context. With 5 bases clipped from V and 3 bases from J, the junction kept 15 bases outside the gene matches. The germline V gene encodes CDR1 SEHNR and CDR2 FQNEAQ (reference sequence). CDR3 length: 19 residues. The authors' processing: Nucleated cell number was recorded as an estimate derived from reference gene primer amplification. TCRdb's copy holds only in-frame clones and misses some; the assay was immunoSEQ multiplex PCR. V and J calls and clone size are given by that table; D and trimming were obtained from the DNA. The repertoire holds approximately 300,000 clones, with roughly 86% as singletons. Seattle's cohort entered during active infection and was followed longitudinally. The source of the sample is a study of blood T cell repertoires in COVID-19.

The sequenced sample was peripheral blood. The sequence was obtained from a woman younger than 45 with COVID-19, enrolled during active disease. The rearrangement joins TRBV7-9 to TRBJ2-1; 11 bases align to TRBD2. The CDR3 reads CASSELRPSGGPFYNEQFF. For the CDR3, the DNA is TGTGCCAGCAGCGAACTTAGACCTAGCGGGGGGCCGTTCTACAATGAGCAGTTCTTC.